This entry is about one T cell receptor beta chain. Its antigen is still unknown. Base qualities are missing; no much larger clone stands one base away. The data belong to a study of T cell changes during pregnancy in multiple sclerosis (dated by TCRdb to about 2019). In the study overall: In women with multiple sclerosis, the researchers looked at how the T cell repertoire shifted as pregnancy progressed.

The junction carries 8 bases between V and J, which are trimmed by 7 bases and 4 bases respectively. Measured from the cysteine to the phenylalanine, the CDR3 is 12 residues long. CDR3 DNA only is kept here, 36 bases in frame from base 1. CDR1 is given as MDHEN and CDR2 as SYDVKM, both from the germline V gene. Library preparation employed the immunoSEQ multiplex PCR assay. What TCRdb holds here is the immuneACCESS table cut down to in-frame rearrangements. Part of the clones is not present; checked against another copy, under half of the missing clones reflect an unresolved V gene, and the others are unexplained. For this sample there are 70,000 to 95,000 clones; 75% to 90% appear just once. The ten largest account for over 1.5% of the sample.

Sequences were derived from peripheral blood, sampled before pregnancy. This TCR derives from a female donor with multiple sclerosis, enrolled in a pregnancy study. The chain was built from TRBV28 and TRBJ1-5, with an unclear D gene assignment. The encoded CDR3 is CASNTGNQPQHF. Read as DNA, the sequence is TGTGCCAGCAACACGGGGAATCAGCCCCAGCATTTT.